Each of the 9 T cell receptor beta chains below was sequenced from the same sample in a study of T cell repertoires in aging, cancer and after chemotherapy. TRB rearrangements spanning V, D and J were amplified using mixed TRB-A/B primers. TCRdb redid the calling of the multiplex PCR reads with MiXCR, one entry per CDR3 protein. Found here are around 9,000 distinct CDR3 sequences, approximately 30% of them singletons; the top ten hold 2.5% to 4%. Peripheral blood genomic DNA, not sorted cells or RNA, was the template. What was sequenced was blood. These receptors were collected from a human donor in good health.

Only one count was recorded for this clonotype. The chain has TRBV20-1 and TRBJ1-5; D might be TRBD1 (5 bases). CDR3 length equals 15 residues. V was trimmed by 0 bases and J by 1 base, leaving 10 bases between them. In germline, CDR1 is DFQATT, CDR2 SNEGSKA (reference sequence). CDR3 region: CSARDLGTSNQPQHF. The DNA for the CDR3 is TGCAGTGCTAGAGATCTCGGGACCAGCAATCAGCCCCAGCATTTT.

V gene TRBV5-6 combines with J gene TRBJ1-2, with D hard to call. Germline V lookup: CDR1 SGHDT, CDR2 YYEEEE. The CDR3 covers 12 residues. Trimming stripped 0 bases from V and 5 bases from J, with 5 bases between. The chain's CDR3 is CASSLAGYGYTF. The CDR3 DNA reads TGTGCCAGCAGCTTGGCGGGTTATGGCTACACCTTC. The full variable domain, in which reference TRBV5-6 and TRBJ1-2 provide the parts outside the CDR3, is DAGVTQSPTHLIKTRGQQVTLRCSPKSGHDTVSWYQQALGQGPQFIFQYYEEEERQRGNFPDRFSGHQFPNYSSELNVNALLLGDSALYLCASSLAGYGYTFGSGTRLTVV.

The chain employs TRBV7-9 and TRBJ2-2, with D unresolved. The germline V gene has CDR1 SEHNR and CDR2 FQNEAQ (reference sequence). This CDR3 is 11 amino acids long. V was cut by 6 bases and J by 7 bases, with 6 bases left in between. The CDR3 protein is CASRRIGELFF. The CDR3 coding sequence is TGTGCCAGCAGAAGGATCGGGGAGCTGTTTTTT. The variable domain in full, with the rest retrieved from reference TRBV7-9 and TRBJ2-2, is DTGVSQNPRHKITKRGQNVTFRCDPISEHNRLYWYRQTLGQGPEFLTYFQNEAQLEKSRLLSDRFSAERPKGSFSTLEIQRTEQGDSAMYLCASRRIGELFFGEGSRLTVL.

A remark on this clonotype: One junction end disagrees with the germline gene, perhaps due to a read error. The J gene is TRBJ2-3, the V gene TRBV7-6; TRBD2 aligns across 9 bases. The CDR3 is 16 amino acids. The V gene's germline CDR1 is SGHVS and CDR2 FNYEAQ. The CDR3 DNA is TGTGCCAGCAGCTTTAACAGCGGGACTAGCACAGATTCGCAGTATTTT. Its translation: CASSFNSGTSTDSQYF. Full variable domain (outside the CDR3, taken from reference TRBV7-6 and TRBJ2-3): GAGVSQSPRYKVTKRGQDVALRCDPISGHVSLYWYRQALGQGPEFLTYFNYEAQQDKSGLPNDRFSAERPEGSISTLTIQRTEQRDSAMYRCASSFNSGTSTDSQYFGPGTRLTVL.

This clonotype has only one observation. A much larger clone lies one base from this, so it may be a read error. The chain is built from TRBV19 and TRBJ2-1; TRBD1 aligns across 7 bases. Germline V gene sequence: CDR1 LNHDA, CDR2 SQIVND (reference sequence). The CDR3 extends over 15 amino acids. Unmatched junction bases numbered 11, after V lost 4 bases and J lost 8 bases. In DNA form, the CDR3 reads TGTGCCAGTAGTAACTCCGGGACAGCGTCCGATGAGCAGTTCTTC. It specifies CASSNSGTASDEQFF.

V and J are TRBV4-3 and TRBJ1-2, with 7 bases lining up with TRBD1. V trimming: 5 bases; J trimming: 7 bases; junction bases outside the gene matches: 13. The CDR3 has 15 residues. The germline gives CDR1 LGHNA, CDR2 YSLEER. The CDR3 DNA follows: TGCGCCAGCAGCAATAATGAAGGGGGCCGAGGTGGCTACACCTTC. Residues: CASSNNEGGRGGYTF.

This clonotype is deemed medium-sized. The rearrangement joins TRBV20-1 to TRBJ1-2; 8 nucleotides line up with TRBD1. The length of the CDR3 is 11 residues. J gave up 7 bases and V 6 bases, and 4 bases lay outside the gene matches. Germline V gives CDR1 DFQATT, CDR2 SNEGSKA (reference sequence). DNA of the CDR3: TGCAGTGCGAGGACAGGGCCTGGCTACACCTTC. Protein: CSARTGPGYTF.

This chain links TRBV30 with TRBJ2-7; TRBD2 agrees at 9 bases. The V gene's germline CDR1 is GTSNPN and CDR2 SVGIG (reference sequence). Trimming removed 8 bases from V and 6 bases from J; junction bases left unmatched: 11. The CDR3 is 13 amino acids. This CDR3 is CAHGREGRSEQYF. The DNA of the CDR3 is TGTGCCCACGGGCGGGAGGGCCGTAGCGAGCAGTACTTC.

This clonotype turned up a few times. J is TRBJ2-1 and V is TRBV19; D remains unclear. CDR3 size: 20 residues. V lost 2 bases and J 2 bases, leaving 25 bases between the germline ends. Germline loops: CDR1 LNHDA, CDR2 SQIVND (reference sequence). The DNA for the CDR3 is TGTGCCAGTAGTATAACCTCTCAGGTCTGGACCACCTCCGCCTACAATGAGCAGTTCTTC. The encoded protein is CASSITSQVWTTSAYNEQFF.